These T cell receptor beta chains were read from a single sample in a study of blood T cell repertoires in COVID-19. This table comes from immunoSEQ multiplex PCR, and its TCRdb copy is limited to in-frame clones, with some not included. The table includes 200,000 to 300,000 clones, approximately 85% detected once. The sample was peripheral blood. The receptors originated from an elderly man with acute or convalescent COVID-19. CDR3s include the opening cysteine and the closing phenylalanine or tryptophan. A D gene is named only where the DNA matches it firmly. Clone size is not always given. Where it is, it says once, few, many or a class for expanded clones.

TRBV28	TRBJ1-2	NA	TRBD1	CATQGANGYTF	TGTGCCACCCAGGGGGCCAATGGCTACACCTTC
TRBV28	TRBJ1-2	NA	NA	CASSPQYYGYTF	TGTGCCAGCAGTCCCCAGTACTATGGCTACACCTTC
TRBV7-8	TRBJ2-2	once	TRBD1	CASSRAGGGELFF	TGTGCCAGCAGCCGGGCAGGGGGCGGGGAGCTGTTTTTT
TRBV4-1	TRBJ2-1	NA	NA	CASSQDRERVRGNEQFF	TGCGCCAGCAGCCAAGATCGCGAGCGGGTAAGGGGCAATGAGCAGTTCTTC
TRBV28	TRBJ2-7	NA	TRBD2	CASSYPLASGRSYEQYF	TGTGCCAGCAGCTACCCTCTGGCCAGCGGGAGATCTTACGAGCAGTACTTC
TRBV7-2	TRBJ1-5	NA	TRBD1	CASSLGDSRGAQHF	TGTGCCAGCAGCTTAGGGGACAGTCGTGGGGCCCAGCATTTT
TRBV14	TRBJ2-3	many	NA	CASSQEGGLLTDTQYF	TGTGCCAGCAGCCAAGAAGGGGGACTACTCACAGATACGCAGTATTTT
TRBV9	TRBJ1-3	NA	NA	CASSTQPDTSSGNTIYF	TGTGCCAGCAGCACCCAACCCGACACGAGCTCTGGAAACACCATATATTTT
TRBV12-5	TRBJ2-3	NA	NA	CASGLWGPDTQYF	TGTGCTAGTGGTTTGTGGGGGCCAGATACGCAGTATTTT
TRBV15	TRBJ2-5	NA	TRBD2	CATSGPGLAGSGETQYF	TGTGCCACCAGCGGACCGGGACTAGCGGGGTCGGGGGAGACCCAGTACTTC
TRBV18	TRBJ2-7	NA	NA	CASSPGTPEQYF	TGTGCCAGCTCACCTGGGACTCCCGAGCAGTACTTC
TRBV6-6	TRBJ1-5	NA	TRBD1	CASSRSITGVGQPQHF	TGTGCCAGCAGCCGATCTATAACAGGGGTAGGGCAGCCCCAGCATTTT
TRBV7-9	TRBJ1-5	NA	TRBD1	CASSPRGDGNQPQHF	TGTGCCAGCAGCCCCAGGGGGGATGGCAATCAGCCCCAGCATTTT
TRBV4-1	TRBJ2-7	NA	NA	CASTIEPEGHRASGQYF	TGCGCCAGCACCATCGAACCCGAGGGACATAGGGCGTCAGGGCAGTACTTC
TRBV24-1	TRBJ1-5	once	NA	CATSDLSGDQPQHF	TGTGCCACCAGTGATTTGTCCGGGGATCAGCCCCAGCATTTT
TRBV6-5	TRBJ1-2	NA	NA	CASSSPRGQGYTF	TGTGCCAGCAGTTCCCCCCGGGGTCAGGGCTACACCTTC
TRBV5-1	TRBJ2-2	NA	TRBD1	CASSLEGARAGELFF	TGCGCCAGCAGCTTGGAGGGGGCTCGGGCCGGGGAGCTGTTTTTT
TRBV5-1	TRBJ2-1	NA	NA	CASSLVSSYNEQFF	TGCGCCAGCAGCCTGGTCAGCTCCTACAATGAGCAGTTCTTC
TRBV11-2	TRBJ1-1	NA	NA	CASSLRVMAGTEAFF	TGTGCCAGCAGCTTAAGGGTCATGGCGGGTACTGAAGCTTTCTTT
TRBV6-5	TRBJ1-2	NA	NA	CASRRGANYGYTF	TGTGCCAGCAGGCGGGGAGCTAACTATGGCTACACCTTC
TRBV7-9	TRBJ1-5	NA	NA	CASSLVTANQPQHF	TGTGCCAGCAGCTTAGTGACAGCCAATCAGCCCCAGCATTTT
TRBV3-1/TRBV3-2	TRBJ2-1	NA	NA	CASSFGGRNEQFF	TGTGCCAGCAGCTTTGGAGGGCGGAATGAGCAGTTCTTC
TRBV6-5	TRBJ1-5	once	TRBD1	CASLQGQQPQHF	TGTGCCAGCCTACAGGGGCAGCAGCCCCAGCATTTT
TRBV25-1	TRBJ2-5	NA	TRBD1	CASSRWDSPPVYQETQYF	TGTGCCAGCAGTCGCTGGGACAGTCCTCCCGTATACCAAGAGACCCAGTACTTC
TRBV7-8	TRBJ2-1	NA	TRBD2	CASSLVRPAGGPNNEQFF	TGTGCCAGCAGCTTAGTTCGGCCAGCGGGAGGGCCTAATAATGAGCAGTTCTTC
TRBV12-3/TRBV12-4	TRBJ1-2	NA	NA	CASSLQGGYGYTF	TGTGCCAGCAGTTTGCAGGGAGGGTATGGCTACACCTTC
TRBV18	TRBJ1-5	NA	NA	CASSPQSGMSLQHF	TGTGCCAGCTCACCACAGTCAGGGATGAGCCTCCAGCATTTT
TRBV7-2	TRBJ1-2	NA	NA	CASTTWGGGGYTF	TGTGCCAGCACCACCTGGGGGGGCGGTGGCTACACCTTC
TRBV2	TRBJ1-5	NA	TRBD1	CASTREGTGGNQPQHF	TGTGCCAGCACCAGGGAGGGGACAGGAGGCAATCAGCCCCAGCATTTT
TRBV7-9	TRBJ2-1	once	TRBD1	CASSLRGQGTYEQFF	TGTGCCAGCAGCTTAAGGGGACAGGGTACCTATGAGCAGTTCTTC
TRBV5-1	TRBJ1-3	NA	TRBD1	CASSLGRDRELYF	TGCGCCAGCAGCTTGGGTCGAGACAGGGAATTGTATTTT
TRBV7-9	TRBJ2-7	NA	TRBD1	CASSDDRGMTYEQYF	TGTGCCAGCAGCGATGACAGGGGGATGACCTACGAGCAGTACTTC
TRBV10-3	TRBJ1-2	NA	NA	CAISESSRPYGYTF	TGTGCCATCAGTGAGTCGAGCAGGCCCTATGGCTACACCTTC
TRBV16	TRBJ1-5	NA	NA	CASSQALGSNQPQHF	TGTGCCAGCAGCCAAGCACTAGGGAGCAATCAGCCCCAGCATTTT
TRBV2	TRBJ2-2	NA	TRBD2	CASSVAGVITGELFF	TGTGCCAGCAGCGTAGCGGGAGTGATCACCGGGGAGCTGTTTTTT
TRBV7-2	TRBJ1-3	NA	TRBD1	CASSSGQLGGNTIYF	TGTGCCAGCAGCTCGGGACAGTTAGGCGGGAACACCATATATTTT
TRBV7-9	TRBJ1-6	NA	NA	CASSSRTPYNSPLHF	TGTGCCAGCAGTTCCCGGACACCTTATAATTCACCCCTCCACTTT
TRBV28	TRBJ1-6	NA	NA	CASSFVGGSSPLHF	TGTGCCAGCAGTTTTGTGGGTGGGAGTTCACCCCTCCACTTT
TRBV27	TRBJ1-1	NA	TRBD1	CASSFRAGGTEAFF	TGTGCCAGCAGTTTCAGGGCAGGGGGGACTGAAGCTTTCTTT
TRBV6-2/TRBV6-3	TRBJ2-2	NA	TRBD2	CASSYPGGGIGELFF	TGTGCCAGCAGTTACCCGGGGGGGGGCATCGGGGAGCTGTTTTTT